This TCR beta chain was captured by sequencing in a study of T-cell reconstitution after alpha-beta-depleted transplantation in children listed by TCRdb under 2016. For the study in its entirety: T-cell immune reconstitution after TCRalphabeta/CD19-depleted allogeneic hematopoietic cell transplantation in children was quantitatively tracked in the study by means of TCR repertoire profiling. On the study overall, not on this receptor specifically: In some patients, the high TCRbeta diversity seen at day 60 was put down to recipient T cells and intrathymic progenitors that had survived conditioning. Over subsequent months, a decline in hyperexpanded clone frequencies was noted, and after one year, T-cell counts and TCRbeta diversity were mostly ascribed to newly produced T cells. The apparently early alphabetaT-cell count recovery about two months after transplant was reportedly dependent on only several hundred rapidly expanded clones derived from non-depleted graft cells.

Note on this clonotype: There is no known antigen for this receptor. Qualities for individual bases were not recorded, and no much larger clone is one base off.

The CDR3 sequence holds 14 residues, the cysteine and phenylalanine included. The only DNA kept is the CDR3, 42 bases in frame from the first base. As encoded in the germline V gene, CDR1 is KGHSH while CDR2 is LQKENI. V is reduced by 2 bases and J by 3 bases, leaving a spacing of 11 bases between them. The treatment or condition label, as the study defines it: allogeneic hematopoietic cell transplantation with graft depleted of TCRalphabeta T cells and CD19 B cells. TCRalphabeta/CD19-depleted allogeneic hematopoietic cell grafts were given to the transplant recipients, all of whom were children. Library creation used PCR. Sequencing instrument: Illumina HiSeq 2500. TCR libraries were prepared with molecular barcoding, using unique molecular identifiers to normalize TCRbeta repertoire quantification. Clones were called with MiXCR by TCRdb after fastp trimmed the public reads at Q25, and only in-frame beta chains were retained. A single entry per CDR3 protein holds the most common genes and DNA from its merged rows. The sample table holds around 300,000 distinct CDR3 sequences, of which around 20% were seen once. Together, the top ten hold approximately 11% of the sample.

This sequence uses TRBV18 and TRBJ2-7; a tentative D call is TRBD1 (6 bases match). The receptor's source is a male patient under 18 who had a stem cell transplant for acute lymphoblastic leukemia, so the T cells may come from the graft donor. The sequences come from PBMCs, mostly from graft donor cells, collected 180 days after TCRalphabeta/CD19-depleted stem cell transplant. The CDR3 loop reads CASSPGQTYYEQYF. The bases read TGTGCCAGCTCACCAGGACAGACCTACTACGAGCAGTACTTC.